This T cell receptor (beta chain) comes out of a study of metastatic and nonmetastatic thyroid tumors. TCRdb reprocessed the PCR reads using MiXCR. The data contain roughly 35,000 clones, approximately 19% of them singletons. Study results and limitations: It was reportedly found that TCR beta diversity was significantly higher in malignant thyroid tumors than in benign nodules, a difference seen in both blood and tumor samples.

The CDR3 spans 16 residues. V was pared by 4 bases and J by 4 bases, with 17 bases between. The V gene's germline CDR1 is LGHDT and CDR2 YNNKEL (reference sequence). Among the patients, none had received any treatment before thyroid surgery. This clone was counted at least ten times. Its antigen remains unknown. J is TRBJ1-5 and V is TRBV3-1; tentatively, D is TRBD1 (6 bases). Sequencing used blood. This receptor was taken from a female donor with papillary thyroid cancer or a benign thyroid nodule (not recorded which). Some clones in this sample may be carry-over from other donors' samples. The CDR3 nucleotides are TGTGCCAGCAGCCGAAAAGCCGACAGGATTAATCAGCCCCAGCATTTT. Protein product: CASSRKADRINQPQHF.